This TCR beta chain was recovered during a study of cytomegalovirus exposure and HLA in healthy donors. Study summary: Most donors, 70% to 85% of approximately 400 genotyped, fell in the Caucasian-associated ancestry cluster.

Trimming cost V 5 bases and J 6 bases; bases outside gene matches: 6. The CDR3 spans 14 residues. Germline V lookup: CDR1 MNHEY, CDR2 SVGAGI. Concerning this clone: Its cognate antigen is unknown.

The PCR had 60 Vbeta and 13 Jbeta primers. The method was immunoSEQ multiplex PCR; TCRdb's version includes in-frame clones alone and lacks a portion of them. Of over 65,000 clones detected, around three quarters appear once; the ten largest clones hold more than 7%. General study points: Using the classifier, cytomegalovirus status was reportedly diagnosed with high specificity and sensitivity.

The origin of this receptor is a woman between 35 and 50 years old in good health and CMV-seronegative. Sequenced sample: PBMCs. The rearrangement joins TRBV6-5 to TRBJ2-7, with 11 bases fitting TRBD2. In nucleotides, the CDR3 is TGTGCCAGCAGTACATTAGCGGGGGGGCCCGAGCAGTACTTC. Its protein product is CASSTLAGGPEQYF.